The subject of this entry is one T cell receptor beta chain. This clonotype has a count of ten or more. The target of this receptor is not known. It has no much larger one-base neighbor in the sample; base qualities were not kept. TCR beta CDR3 regions were amplified from RNA transcripts for repertoire sequencing. The first round was an RT-PCR using HTBI primers with the Qiagen OneStep RT-PCR kit, and this first round was followed by a second-round multiplex PCR, then size selection and purification. Libraries were sequenced paired-end with 100 bp reads on an Illumina HiSeq2000. The published analysis was carried out like this. SOAPnuke was used to process the reads, throwing out any read that had adapters, had uncalled bases, had a mean Phred below 15, or lacked an exact constant-primer or identifier match. COPE v1.2.5 was used to merge the high-quality paired reads. Each unique nucleotide sequence was treated as a clonotype, and MiTCR v1.1 was used to align the clonotypes to the IMGT TRB V, D and J references. The analysis was limited to V-J combinations with a frequency above 0.0001, which together covered roughly 99% of the repertoires. For each V-J combination, a TCR clonal expansion and chaos score was defined as the ratio of F50 clonal expansion to chaos observed in the TCRdist matrix. Welch's t-statistics and random forest were used to narrow the features down to more than 10 V-J combinations, which were then fed into a naive Bayes classifier. The similarity between thyroid and blood repertoires was quantified using the Morisita-Horn index. The public sequencing data were trimmed at Q25 with fastp and processed into clonotypes with MiXCR by TCRdb, which kept only in-frame beta chains. Rows matching on CDR3 protein sequence are summarized as one entry with the most common DNA and genes. Here the V and J calls rest on TCRdb's processing, not on the authors' analysis. The sample yields around 670,000 distinct CDR3 sequences; 40% were counted once. Jointly, the top ten make up less than 55% of the sample.

This record comes from a study of Graves' ophthalmopathy and Graves' hyperthyroidism (dated by TCRdb to the late 2010s). Study-wide context: Peripheral blood was collected before any treatment was given, at the time of initial diagnosis. To tell Graves' ophthalmopathy apart from Graves' hyperthyroidism, and to predict which patients would progress to ophthalmopathy, the study relied on TCR beta repertoire signatures. In total, 135 blood samples were TCR-sequenced: some 40 ophthalmopathy, roughly 77 hyperthyroidism and 17 hyperthyroidism-to-ophthalmopathy patients. To explore V-J signatures distinguishing ophthalmopathy from hyperthyroidism, a discovery set of 100 patients (about 41 ophthalmopathy, about 57 stable hyperthyroidism) was enrolled. An independent validation cohort was composed of some 19 hyperthyroidism patients and more than 15 patients who later progressed from hyperthyroidism to ophthalmopathy. In about 6 hyperthyroidism patients, T-cell repertoires of thyroid tissue and blood were compared. After sampling, hyperthyroidism patients received methimazole starting at 30 mg daily, and ophthalmopathy patients received high-dose intravenous methylprednisolone.

Sequences SNHLY (CDR1) and FYNNEI (CDR2) are obtained from the germline V gene. The CDR3, cysteine through phenylalanine, is 12 amino acids long. Kept here is only the CDR3 DNA, which spans 36 bases and is read in frame from base 1. The junction carries 10 bases between V and J, which are trimmed by 4 bases and 7 bases respectively. Beyond this particular receptor, the publication reports: Most of the expanded thyroid clonotypes with a frequency above 0.001 were also detected in blood, and it was suggested that the thyroid immune response may be reflected by blood repertoires. Sample size was not statistically predetermined, and group allocation was not concealed from the investigators. The 13-signature model separated ophthalmopathy from stable hyperthyroidism with around 90% sensitivity and 81.08% specificity in cross-validation, and 80%/75% in the test set. In validation, the model predicted ophthalmopathy progression with about 71% sensitivity and about 73% specificity; roughly eleven predicted patients were CT-confirmed with GO in a median of around 6 months.

Patients with ophthalmopathy had moderately to severely active disease, with a Clinical Activity Score of 3 or more, a NOSPECS grade of 4 or more, and a disease duration of less than 3 months. Anyone with other autoimmune diseases, uncontrolled infections, pregnancy or lactation was excluded from the study. Diagnosis was based on clinical symptoms, serum thyroxine, TRAb, thyroid ultrasound and orbital computed tomography. Ficoll-Paque density gradient centrifugation was used to isolate PBMCs from 8 to 10 ml of fresh peripheral blood. Total RNA was extracted using Trizol reagent, and RNA quality was checked on an Agilent 2100 Bioanalyzer.

Source material: peripheral blood. The rearranged segments are TRBV2 and TRBJ1-1; confidence is insufficient to name the D gene. This TCR was sampled from an adult man with Graves' ophthalmopathy. The CDR3 loop reads CASSVTRDEAFF. The bases read TGTGCCAGCAGTGTGACGCGGGATGAAGCTTTCTTT.